This T cell receptor beta chain stems from a study of blood T cell repertoires in COVID-19. In the study overall: Spain, Italy and the United States supplied samples that represented acute and convalescent COVID-19. T cells, B-cell-depleted T cells, or PBMCs supplied cDNA or gDNA.

J lost 0 bases, V lost 5 bases, and 1 base had no gene match. CDR3 length: 14 residues. CDR1 LNHDA and CDR2 SQIVND come from the germline V gene (reference sequence). Each participant's cohort was designated according to participant-reported clinical history. The protocol was immunoSEQ multiplex PCR, while the TCRdb copy is restricted to in-frame clones and leaves out a portion. In the table there are roughly 300,000 clones, 86% of which are singletons. The sequenced material came from PBMCs or T cells enriched from blood (not recorded which). This clonotype originated in a woman in her thirties or forties with acute COVID-19. The V and J genes are TRBV19 and TRBJ2-7; 10 positions match TRBD2. CDR3 amino acids: CASSLAGDSYEQYF. CDR3 DNA sequence: TGTGCCAGTAGTCTAGCGGGGGACTCCTACGAGCAGTACTTC.